This T cell receptor beta chain was captured by sequencing in a study of beta chain features in type 1 diabetes. In germline, CDR1 is SEHNR, CDR2 FQNEAQ (reference sequence). The CDR3 loop spans 15 amino acids. V was clipped by 2 bases and J by 0 bases; unmatched bases: 3. Study outcomes and limitations: Shorter TCRB CDR3s, moderately but significantly so, were found in Type 1 diabetes patients in all four CD4+ subsets. Patients' naive, central memory and Treg TCRB repertoires seemed closer to one another than those of healthy donors. HLA effects on TCRB rearrangement stayed unresolved here. Cells expressing TCR highly could be over-represented by cDNA sequencing. Equally in patients and controls, PCR might preferentially amplify shorter templates.

As every portion of the isolated RNA was reverse transcribed, the sequencing read expressed TCRB transcripts. TCRdb keeps only in-frame clones here, not all; method: immunoSEQ multiplex PCR. The sample holds under 400,000 clones, 10% to 15% seen once. About this clone itself: The target antigen is unknown.

Sequencing input: naive CD4+ T cells from blood. This TCR came from a woman younger than 30 with type 1 diabetes. The chain couples TRBV7-9 to TRBJ2-7; 8 nucleotides match TRBD2. CDR3 sequence reads: CASSLMSGSSYEQYF. The CDR3, as DNA: TGTGCCAGCAGCTTAATGAGCGGGAGCTCCTACGAGCAGTACTTC.